This T cell receptor beta chain was profiled in a study of shared clonotypes between healthy human individuals. Study overall: Participating donors consisted of two women and a few men aged 18 to 49.

J was trimmed by 4 bases and V by 1 base; bases with no gene match: 6. This CDR3 has 15 residues. Germline CDR1 KGHSH, CDR2 LQKENI. This clone was seen just once. Each sorted subset replicate got 200 ng genomic DNA, around 29,000 genomes. The protocol was immunoSEQ multiplex PCR, while the TCRdb copy is restricted to in-frame clones and leaves out a portion. The table shows 2 million to 2.5 million clones, with approximately 96% occurring only once. Material: naive CD4+ T cells sorted from blood. The subset was: CD45RA+ positively selected. The chain recombines TRBV18 with TRBJ1-1, with 7 positions matching TRBD1. This TCR was sampled from a man aged 18 to 29 in good health. This CDR3 is CASSPLRQGITEAFF. The CDR3 region has the DNA TGTGCCAGCTCACCACTTAGACAGGGAATCACTGAAGCTTTCTTT. The whole variable domain, filled in from reference TRBV18 and TRBJ1-1, reads NAGVMQNPRHLVRRRGQEARLRCSPMKGHSHVYWYRQLPEEGLKFMVYLQKENIIDESGMPKERFSAEFPKEGPSILRIQQVVRGDSAAYFCASSPLRQGITEAFFGQGTRLTVV.